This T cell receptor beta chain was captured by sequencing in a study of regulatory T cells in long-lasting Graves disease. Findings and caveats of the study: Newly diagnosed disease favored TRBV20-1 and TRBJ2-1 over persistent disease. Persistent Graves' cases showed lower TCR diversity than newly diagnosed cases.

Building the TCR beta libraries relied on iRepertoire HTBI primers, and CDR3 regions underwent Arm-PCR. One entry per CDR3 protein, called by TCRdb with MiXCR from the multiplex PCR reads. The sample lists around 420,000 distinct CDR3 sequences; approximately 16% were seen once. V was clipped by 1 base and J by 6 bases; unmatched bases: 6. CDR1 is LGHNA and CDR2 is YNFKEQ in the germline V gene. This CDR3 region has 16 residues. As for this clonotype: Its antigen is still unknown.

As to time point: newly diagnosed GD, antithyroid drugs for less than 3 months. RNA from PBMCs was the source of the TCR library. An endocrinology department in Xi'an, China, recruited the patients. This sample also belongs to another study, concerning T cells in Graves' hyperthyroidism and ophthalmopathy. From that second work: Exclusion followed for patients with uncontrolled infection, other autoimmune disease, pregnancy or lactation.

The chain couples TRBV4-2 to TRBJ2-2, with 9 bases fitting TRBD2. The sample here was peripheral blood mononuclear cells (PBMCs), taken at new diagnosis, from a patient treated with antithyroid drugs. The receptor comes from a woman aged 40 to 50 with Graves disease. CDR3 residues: CASSQVTSGTPGELFF. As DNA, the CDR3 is TGTGCCAGCAGCCAAGTGACTAGCGGCACTCCCGGGGAGCTGTTTTTT.